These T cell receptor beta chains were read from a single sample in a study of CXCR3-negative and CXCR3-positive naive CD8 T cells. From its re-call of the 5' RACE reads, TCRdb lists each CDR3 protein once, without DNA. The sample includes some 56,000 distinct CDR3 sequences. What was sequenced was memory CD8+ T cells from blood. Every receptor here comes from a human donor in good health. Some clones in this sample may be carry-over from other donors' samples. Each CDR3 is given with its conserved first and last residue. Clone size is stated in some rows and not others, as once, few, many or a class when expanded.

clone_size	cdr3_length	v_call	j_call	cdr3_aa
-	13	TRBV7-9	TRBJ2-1	CASSFPGNNEQFF
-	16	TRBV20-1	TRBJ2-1	CSARDLGASGTNEQFF
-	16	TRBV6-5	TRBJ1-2	CASSLAGDPTNYGYTF
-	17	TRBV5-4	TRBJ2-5	CASSFVGRGAIQETQYF
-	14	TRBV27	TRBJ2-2	CASSLQVGTGELFF
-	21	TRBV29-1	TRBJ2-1	CSVEDLMDSTFERSSYNEQFF
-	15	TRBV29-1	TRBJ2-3	CSVASGTREPDTQYF
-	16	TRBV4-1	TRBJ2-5	CASSQSAGGPSETQYF
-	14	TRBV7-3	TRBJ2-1	CASSSTLGDNEQFF
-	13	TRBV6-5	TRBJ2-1	CASSYNPDNEQFF
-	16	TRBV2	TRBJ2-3	CASSDHSTASTDTQYF
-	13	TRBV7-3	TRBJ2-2	CASSSPNAGELFF
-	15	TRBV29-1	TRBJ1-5	CSVEEGEGGNQPQHF
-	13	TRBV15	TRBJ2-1	CATGVGLSSNPFF
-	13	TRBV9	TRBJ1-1	CASSATGVTEAFF
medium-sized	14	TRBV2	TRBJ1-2	CASSEQLWDKGVTF
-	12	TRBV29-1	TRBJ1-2	CSARGTDYGYTF
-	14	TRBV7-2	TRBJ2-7	CASSFSGEWDEQYF
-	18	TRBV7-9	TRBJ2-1	CASSTLGTGQPIHNEQFF
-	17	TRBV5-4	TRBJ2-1	CASSFLLRAGAQDEQFF
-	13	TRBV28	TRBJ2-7	CASSLGATYEQYF
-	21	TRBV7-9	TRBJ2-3	CASSASAGGLLQSASTDTQYF
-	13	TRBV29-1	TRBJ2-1	CSVQGSLMDEQFF
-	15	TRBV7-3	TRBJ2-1	CASTSTGGLYNEQFF
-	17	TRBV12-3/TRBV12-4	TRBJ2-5	CASSPGSGTSSWETQYF
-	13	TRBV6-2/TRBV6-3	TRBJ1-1	CASSYGGDTEAFF
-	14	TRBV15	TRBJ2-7	CATSQDRPTYEQYF
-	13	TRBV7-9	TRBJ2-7	CASSGDRAEEQYF
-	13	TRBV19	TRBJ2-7	CASSMRGSYEQYF
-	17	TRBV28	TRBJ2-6	CASSQGSHSSGANVLTF
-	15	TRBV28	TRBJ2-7	CASTLGTDGAYEQYF
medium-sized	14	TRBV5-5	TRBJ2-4	CASSFLQGKNIQYF
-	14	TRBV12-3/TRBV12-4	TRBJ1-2	CASSPGHHVYGYTF
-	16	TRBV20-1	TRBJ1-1	CSARDFSGTGNTEAFF
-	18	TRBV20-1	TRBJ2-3	CSARDNSGVGGPTDTQYF
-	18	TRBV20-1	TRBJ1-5	CSARDKAGTVESNQPQHF
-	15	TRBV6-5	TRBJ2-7	CASSYSPLAGDEQYF
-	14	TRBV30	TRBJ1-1	CAWSVEGMNTEAFF
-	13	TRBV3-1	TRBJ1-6	CASSQVDGSPLHF
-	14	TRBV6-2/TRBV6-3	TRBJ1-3	CASSYGNSGNTIYF
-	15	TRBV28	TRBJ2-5	CASSFRTAPLETQYF
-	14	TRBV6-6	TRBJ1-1	CASSYWGSNTEAFF
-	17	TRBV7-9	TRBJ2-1	CASSLVMAFATYNEQFF
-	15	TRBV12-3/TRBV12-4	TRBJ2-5	CASSTHGPYQETQYF
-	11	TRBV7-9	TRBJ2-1	CASSSWDEQFF
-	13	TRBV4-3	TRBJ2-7	CASSQDWSYEQYF
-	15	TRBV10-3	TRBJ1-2	CAISDDPTGDYGYTF
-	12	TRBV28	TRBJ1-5	CASSRGVQPQHF
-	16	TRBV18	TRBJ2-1	CASSPPRTGVYNEQFF
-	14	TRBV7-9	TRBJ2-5	CASRPGRYQETQYF
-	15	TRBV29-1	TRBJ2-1	CSVEEYSGLGDEQFF
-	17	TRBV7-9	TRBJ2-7	CASSAMGGQERSYEQYF
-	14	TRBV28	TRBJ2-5	CASSLMNWGKTQYF
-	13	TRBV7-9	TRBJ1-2	CASSLSANYGYTF
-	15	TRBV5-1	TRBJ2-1	CASSLGTSVRNEQFF